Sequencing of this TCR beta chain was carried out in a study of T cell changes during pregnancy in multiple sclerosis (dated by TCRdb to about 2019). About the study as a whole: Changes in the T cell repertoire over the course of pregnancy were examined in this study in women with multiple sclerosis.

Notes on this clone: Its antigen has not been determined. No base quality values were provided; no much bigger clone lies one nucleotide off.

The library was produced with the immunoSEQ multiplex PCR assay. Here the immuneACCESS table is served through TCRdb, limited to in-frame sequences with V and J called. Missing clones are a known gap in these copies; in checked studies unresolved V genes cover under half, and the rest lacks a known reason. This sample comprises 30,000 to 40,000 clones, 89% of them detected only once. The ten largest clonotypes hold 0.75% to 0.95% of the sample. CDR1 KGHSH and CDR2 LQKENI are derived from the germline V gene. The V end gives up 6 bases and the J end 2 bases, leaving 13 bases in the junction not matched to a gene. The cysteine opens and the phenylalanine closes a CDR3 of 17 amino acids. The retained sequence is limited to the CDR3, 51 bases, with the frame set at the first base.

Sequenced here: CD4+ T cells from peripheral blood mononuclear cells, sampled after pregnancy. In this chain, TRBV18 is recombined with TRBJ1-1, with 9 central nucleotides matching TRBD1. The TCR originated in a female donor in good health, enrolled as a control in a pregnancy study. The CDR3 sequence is CASSQTTLTGGNTEAFF. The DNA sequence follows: TGTGCCAGCTCCCAAACCACTCTGACAGGGGGAAACACTGAAGCTTTCTTT.